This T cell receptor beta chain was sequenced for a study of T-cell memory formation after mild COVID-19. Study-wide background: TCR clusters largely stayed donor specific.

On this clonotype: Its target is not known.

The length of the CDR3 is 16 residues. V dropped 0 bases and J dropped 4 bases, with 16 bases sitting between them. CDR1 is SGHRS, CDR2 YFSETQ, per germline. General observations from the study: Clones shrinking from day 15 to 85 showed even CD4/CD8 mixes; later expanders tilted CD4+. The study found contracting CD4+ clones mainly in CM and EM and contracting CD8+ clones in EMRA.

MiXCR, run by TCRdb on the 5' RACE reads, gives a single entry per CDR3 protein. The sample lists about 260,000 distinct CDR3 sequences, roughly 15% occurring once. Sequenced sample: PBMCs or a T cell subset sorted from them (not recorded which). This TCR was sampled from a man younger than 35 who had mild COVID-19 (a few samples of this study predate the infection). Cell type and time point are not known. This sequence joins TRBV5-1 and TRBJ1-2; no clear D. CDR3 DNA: TGCGCCAGCAGCTTGGCCGGTCGGGGAACCACCTATGGCTACACCTTC. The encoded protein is CASSLAGRGTTYGYTF.